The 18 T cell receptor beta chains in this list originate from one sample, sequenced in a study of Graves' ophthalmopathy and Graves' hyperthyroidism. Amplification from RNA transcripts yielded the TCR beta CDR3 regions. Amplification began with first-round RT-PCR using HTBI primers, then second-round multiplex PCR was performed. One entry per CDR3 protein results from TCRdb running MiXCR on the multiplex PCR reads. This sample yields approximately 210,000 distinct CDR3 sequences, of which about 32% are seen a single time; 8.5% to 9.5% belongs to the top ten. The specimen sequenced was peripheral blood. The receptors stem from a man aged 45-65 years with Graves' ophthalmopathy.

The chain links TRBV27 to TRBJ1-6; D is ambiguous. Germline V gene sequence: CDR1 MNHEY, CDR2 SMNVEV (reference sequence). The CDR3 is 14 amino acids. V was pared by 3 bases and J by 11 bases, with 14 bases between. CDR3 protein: CASSFQPDVPPLHF. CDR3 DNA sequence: TGTGCCAGCAGTTTTCAACCGGATGTGCCACCCCTCCACTTT.

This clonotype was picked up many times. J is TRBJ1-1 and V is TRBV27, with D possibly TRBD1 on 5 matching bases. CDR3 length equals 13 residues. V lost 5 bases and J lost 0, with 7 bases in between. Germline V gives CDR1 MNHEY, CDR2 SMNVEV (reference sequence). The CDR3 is CASSTRVNTEAFF. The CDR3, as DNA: TGTGCCAGCAGTACCAGGGTGAACACTGAAGCTTTCTTT.

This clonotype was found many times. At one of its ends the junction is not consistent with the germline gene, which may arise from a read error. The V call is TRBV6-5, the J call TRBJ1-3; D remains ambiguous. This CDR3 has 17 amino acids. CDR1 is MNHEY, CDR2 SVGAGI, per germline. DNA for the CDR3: TGTACCAGCAGTTACTTATCGGGTCTCAGCTCTGGAAACACCATATATTTT. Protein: CTSSYLSGLSSGNTIYF.

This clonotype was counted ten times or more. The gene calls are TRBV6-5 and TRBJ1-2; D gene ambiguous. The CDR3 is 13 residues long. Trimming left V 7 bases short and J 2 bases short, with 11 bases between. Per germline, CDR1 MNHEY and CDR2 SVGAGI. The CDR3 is CASTSGPNYGYTF. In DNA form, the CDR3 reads TGTGCCAGCACGTCAGGACCCAACTATGGCTACACCTTC.

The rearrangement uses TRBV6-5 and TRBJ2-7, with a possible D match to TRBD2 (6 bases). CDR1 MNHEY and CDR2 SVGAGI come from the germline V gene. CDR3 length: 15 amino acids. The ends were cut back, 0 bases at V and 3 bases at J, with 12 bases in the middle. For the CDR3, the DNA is TGTGCCAGCAGTTACTCGGCGGGACGAATCTACGAGCAGTACTTC. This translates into CASSYSAGRIYEQYF.

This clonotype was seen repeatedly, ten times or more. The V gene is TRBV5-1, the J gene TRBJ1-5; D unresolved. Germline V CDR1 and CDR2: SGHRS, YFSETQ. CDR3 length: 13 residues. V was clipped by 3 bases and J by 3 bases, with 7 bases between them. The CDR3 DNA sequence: TGCGCCAGCAGCTCGGAACCCAATCAGCCCCAGCATTTT. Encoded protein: CASSSEPNQPQHF.

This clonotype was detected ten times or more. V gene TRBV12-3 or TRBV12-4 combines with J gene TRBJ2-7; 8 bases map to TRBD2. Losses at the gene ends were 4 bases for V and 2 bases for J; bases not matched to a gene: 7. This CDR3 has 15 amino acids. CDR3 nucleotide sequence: TGTGCCAGCAGTTCCGGACTAGCTCACCCCTACGAGCAGTACTTC. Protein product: CASSSGLAHPYEQYF.

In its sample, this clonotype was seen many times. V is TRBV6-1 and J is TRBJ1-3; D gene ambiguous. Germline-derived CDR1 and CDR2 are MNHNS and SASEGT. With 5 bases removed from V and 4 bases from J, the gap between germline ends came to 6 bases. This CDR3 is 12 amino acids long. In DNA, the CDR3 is TGTGCCAGCAGTAAACAGGGAAACACCATATATTTT. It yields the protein CASSKQGNTIYF.

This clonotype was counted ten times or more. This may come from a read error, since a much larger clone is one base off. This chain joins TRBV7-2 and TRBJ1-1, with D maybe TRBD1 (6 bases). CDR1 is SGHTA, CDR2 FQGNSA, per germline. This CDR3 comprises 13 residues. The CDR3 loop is CAGSPGQNTEAFF. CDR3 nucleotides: TGTGCCGGCAGCCCGGGACAGAACACTGAAGCTTTCTTT.

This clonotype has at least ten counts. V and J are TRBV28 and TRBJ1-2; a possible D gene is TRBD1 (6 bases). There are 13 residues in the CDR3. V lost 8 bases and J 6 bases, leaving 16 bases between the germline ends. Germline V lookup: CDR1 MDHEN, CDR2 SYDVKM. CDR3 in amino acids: CASSWGGTDGYTF. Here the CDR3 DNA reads TGTGCCAGCTCTTGGGGGGGCACGGATGGCTACACCTTC.

The CDR3 DNA reads as TGCAGTGCTAGAGATCGTTCTAGGGGCGGCGGTTCTGAAGCTTTCTTT. It translates to CSARDRSRGGGSEAFF. The J gene is TRBJ1-1, the V gene TRBV20-1, with a weak D call TRBD1 (5 bases). Germline V gives CDR1 DFQATT, CDR2 SNEGSKA (reference sequence). Trimming pared 0 bases from V and 6 bases from J, leaving 20 bases between. This CDR3 region has 16 residues.

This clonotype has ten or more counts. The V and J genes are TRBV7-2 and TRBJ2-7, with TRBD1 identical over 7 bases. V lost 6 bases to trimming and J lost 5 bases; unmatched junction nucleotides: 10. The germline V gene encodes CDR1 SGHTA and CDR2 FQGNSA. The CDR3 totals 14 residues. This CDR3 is CASRPLGTDNEQYF. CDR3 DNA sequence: TGTGCCAGCAGACCCCTCGGGACAGATAACGAGCAGTACTTC.

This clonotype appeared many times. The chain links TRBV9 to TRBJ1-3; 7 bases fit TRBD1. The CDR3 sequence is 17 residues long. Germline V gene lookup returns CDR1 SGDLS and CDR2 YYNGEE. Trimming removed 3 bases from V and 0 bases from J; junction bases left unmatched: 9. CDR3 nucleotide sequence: TGTGCCAGCAGCGACGGGGACAGTTTAGACTCTGGAAACACCATATATTTT. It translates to CASSDGDSLDSGNTIYF.

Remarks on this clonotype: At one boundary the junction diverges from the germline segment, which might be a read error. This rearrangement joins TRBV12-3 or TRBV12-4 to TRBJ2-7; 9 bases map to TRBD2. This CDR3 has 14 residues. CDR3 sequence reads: CASSVAGAAYEQYF. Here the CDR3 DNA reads TGTGCCAGCAGTGTAGCGGGAGCTGCCTACGAGCAGTACTTC.

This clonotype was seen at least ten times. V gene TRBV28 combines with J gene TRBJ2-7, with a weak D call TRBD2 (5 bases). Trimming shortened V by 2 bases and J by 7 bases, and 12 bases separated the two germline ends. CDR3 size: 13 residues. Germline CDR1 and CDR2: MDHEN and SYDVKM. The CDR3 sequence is CASSLVSSGEQYF. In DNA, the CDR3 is TGTGCCAGCAGTTTAGTTTCTTCGGGGGAGCAGTACTTC.

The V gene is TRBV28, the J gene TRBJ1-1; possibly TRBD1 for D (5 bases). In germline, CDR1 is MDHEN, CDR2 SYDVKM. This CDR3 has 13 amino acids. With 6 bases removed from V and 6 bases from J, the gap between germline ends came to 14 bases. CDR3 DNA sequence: TGTGCCAGCAGCCCCGCCTGGGACGCTGAAGCTTTCTTT. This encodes CASSPAWDAEAFF.

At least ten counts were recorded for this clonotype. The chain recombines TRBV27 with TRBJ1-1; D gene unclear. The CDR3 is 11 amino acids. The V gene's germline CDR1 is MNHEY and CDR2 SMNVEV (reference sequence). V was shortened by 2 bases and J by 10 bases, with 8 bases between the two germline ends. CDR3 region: CASSLGNRAFF. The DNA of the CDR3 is TGTGCCAGCAGTTTAGGGAACCGAGCTTTCTTT.

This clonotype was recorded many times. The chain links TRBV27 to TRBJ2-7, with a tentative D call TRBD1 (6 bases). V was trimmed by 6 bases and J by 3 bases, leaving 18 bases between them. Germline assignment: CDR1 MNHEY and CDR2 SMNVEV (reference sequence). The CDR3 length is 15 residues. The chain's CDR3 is CASSTDRTPLYEQYF. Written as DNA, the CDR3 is TGTGCCAGCAGCACAGACAGGACCCCCCTCTACGAGCAGTACTTC.